A selection of T cell receptor beta chains follows, all from one sample in a study of T cell changes during pregnancy in multiple sclerosis. This table comes from immunoSEQ multiplex PCR, and its TCRdb copy is limited to in-frame clones, with some not included. This table holds 35,000 to 40,000 clones, around 90% found once. Sequenced here: CD8+ T cells from peripheral blood mononuclear cells, sampled in the third trimester of pregnancy. These TCRs come from a female donor with multiple sclerosis, enrolled in a pregnancy study. Each CDR3 is given without its conserved first and last residue.

TRBJ2-1 TRBV11-2 ASSFMGGALGNEQF
TRBJ1-1 TRBV2 ASSEGRGRGRAEAF
TRBJ2-3 TRBV6-4 ASSESNTDTQY
TRBJ2-1 TRBV7-3 ASSPMSGGPNNEQF
TRBJ2-3 TRBV15 ATSLAGETDTQY
TRBJ2-1 TRBV19 ASSIGALGEGLYNEQF
TRBJ2-3 TRBV7-9 ASSSYTSGYTDTQY
TRBJ2-2 TRBV19 ASSILAGAPTGELF
TRBJ2-3 TRBV5-4 ASSIVRDTSTDTQY
TRBJ1-4 TRBV18 ASSPEWPGGTGNEKLF
TRBJ2-1 TRBV27 ASATHNEQF
TRBJ2-5 TRBV15 ATSGRSGGLETQY
TRBJ2-7 TRBV6-5 ASSYSSRGYEQY
TRBJ1-1 TRBV5-6 ASSLSGEAF
TRBJ2-1 TRBV9 ASSEGVSAGYNEQF
TRBJ2-5 TRBV19 ASSIDGDREETQY
TRBJ1-1 TRBV5-1 ASKAQKGLGNTEAF
TRBJ2-2 TRBV4-1 ASSQDLSGGAGGELF
TRBJ1-2 TRBV9 ASSVSGPASGYT
TRBJ2-7 TRBV30 AWSVGTGQY
TRBJ2-7 TRBV29-1 SVAGTSYYEQY
TRBJ2-7 TRBV12-1 ASSGAQARGQGYEQY
TRBJ1-4 TRBV28 ASSLLHVNEKLF
TRBJ1-6 TRBV15 ATSRDRGIGLGSPLH
TRBJ1-1 TRBV6-5 ASGGAF
TRBJ1-4 TRBV28 ASSSLGGEEKLF
TRBJ2-7 TRBV9 ASSADSSYEQY
TRBJ2-2 TRBV2 ATSGGNIGELF
TRBJ1-6 TRBV7-6 ASSPLAGASAAYNSPLH
TRBJ2-7 TRBV4-2 ASSQGGEMVYEQY
TRBJ1-2 TRBV10-3 AISESVGRAVIGYT
TRBJ2-2 TRBV4-1 ASSQYPGLAEINTGELF
TRBJ2-1 TRBV4-1 ASSLRQGLEQF
TRBJ1-6 TRBV5-5 ASSFGPGRDYNSPLH
TRBJ1-2 TRBV30 AWSGGGSVGYT
TRBJ2-7 TRBV14 ASSQGPLAGSYEQY
TRBJ2-1 TRBV11-3 ASSLDGNEQF
TRBJ2-2 TRBV5-6 ASSFFTGELF
TRBJ1-4 TRBV9 ASSADSYEKLF
TRBJ2-1 TRBV6-1 ASSELAGGHEQF
TRBJ1-4 TRBV6-5 ASSYVQGLNEKLF